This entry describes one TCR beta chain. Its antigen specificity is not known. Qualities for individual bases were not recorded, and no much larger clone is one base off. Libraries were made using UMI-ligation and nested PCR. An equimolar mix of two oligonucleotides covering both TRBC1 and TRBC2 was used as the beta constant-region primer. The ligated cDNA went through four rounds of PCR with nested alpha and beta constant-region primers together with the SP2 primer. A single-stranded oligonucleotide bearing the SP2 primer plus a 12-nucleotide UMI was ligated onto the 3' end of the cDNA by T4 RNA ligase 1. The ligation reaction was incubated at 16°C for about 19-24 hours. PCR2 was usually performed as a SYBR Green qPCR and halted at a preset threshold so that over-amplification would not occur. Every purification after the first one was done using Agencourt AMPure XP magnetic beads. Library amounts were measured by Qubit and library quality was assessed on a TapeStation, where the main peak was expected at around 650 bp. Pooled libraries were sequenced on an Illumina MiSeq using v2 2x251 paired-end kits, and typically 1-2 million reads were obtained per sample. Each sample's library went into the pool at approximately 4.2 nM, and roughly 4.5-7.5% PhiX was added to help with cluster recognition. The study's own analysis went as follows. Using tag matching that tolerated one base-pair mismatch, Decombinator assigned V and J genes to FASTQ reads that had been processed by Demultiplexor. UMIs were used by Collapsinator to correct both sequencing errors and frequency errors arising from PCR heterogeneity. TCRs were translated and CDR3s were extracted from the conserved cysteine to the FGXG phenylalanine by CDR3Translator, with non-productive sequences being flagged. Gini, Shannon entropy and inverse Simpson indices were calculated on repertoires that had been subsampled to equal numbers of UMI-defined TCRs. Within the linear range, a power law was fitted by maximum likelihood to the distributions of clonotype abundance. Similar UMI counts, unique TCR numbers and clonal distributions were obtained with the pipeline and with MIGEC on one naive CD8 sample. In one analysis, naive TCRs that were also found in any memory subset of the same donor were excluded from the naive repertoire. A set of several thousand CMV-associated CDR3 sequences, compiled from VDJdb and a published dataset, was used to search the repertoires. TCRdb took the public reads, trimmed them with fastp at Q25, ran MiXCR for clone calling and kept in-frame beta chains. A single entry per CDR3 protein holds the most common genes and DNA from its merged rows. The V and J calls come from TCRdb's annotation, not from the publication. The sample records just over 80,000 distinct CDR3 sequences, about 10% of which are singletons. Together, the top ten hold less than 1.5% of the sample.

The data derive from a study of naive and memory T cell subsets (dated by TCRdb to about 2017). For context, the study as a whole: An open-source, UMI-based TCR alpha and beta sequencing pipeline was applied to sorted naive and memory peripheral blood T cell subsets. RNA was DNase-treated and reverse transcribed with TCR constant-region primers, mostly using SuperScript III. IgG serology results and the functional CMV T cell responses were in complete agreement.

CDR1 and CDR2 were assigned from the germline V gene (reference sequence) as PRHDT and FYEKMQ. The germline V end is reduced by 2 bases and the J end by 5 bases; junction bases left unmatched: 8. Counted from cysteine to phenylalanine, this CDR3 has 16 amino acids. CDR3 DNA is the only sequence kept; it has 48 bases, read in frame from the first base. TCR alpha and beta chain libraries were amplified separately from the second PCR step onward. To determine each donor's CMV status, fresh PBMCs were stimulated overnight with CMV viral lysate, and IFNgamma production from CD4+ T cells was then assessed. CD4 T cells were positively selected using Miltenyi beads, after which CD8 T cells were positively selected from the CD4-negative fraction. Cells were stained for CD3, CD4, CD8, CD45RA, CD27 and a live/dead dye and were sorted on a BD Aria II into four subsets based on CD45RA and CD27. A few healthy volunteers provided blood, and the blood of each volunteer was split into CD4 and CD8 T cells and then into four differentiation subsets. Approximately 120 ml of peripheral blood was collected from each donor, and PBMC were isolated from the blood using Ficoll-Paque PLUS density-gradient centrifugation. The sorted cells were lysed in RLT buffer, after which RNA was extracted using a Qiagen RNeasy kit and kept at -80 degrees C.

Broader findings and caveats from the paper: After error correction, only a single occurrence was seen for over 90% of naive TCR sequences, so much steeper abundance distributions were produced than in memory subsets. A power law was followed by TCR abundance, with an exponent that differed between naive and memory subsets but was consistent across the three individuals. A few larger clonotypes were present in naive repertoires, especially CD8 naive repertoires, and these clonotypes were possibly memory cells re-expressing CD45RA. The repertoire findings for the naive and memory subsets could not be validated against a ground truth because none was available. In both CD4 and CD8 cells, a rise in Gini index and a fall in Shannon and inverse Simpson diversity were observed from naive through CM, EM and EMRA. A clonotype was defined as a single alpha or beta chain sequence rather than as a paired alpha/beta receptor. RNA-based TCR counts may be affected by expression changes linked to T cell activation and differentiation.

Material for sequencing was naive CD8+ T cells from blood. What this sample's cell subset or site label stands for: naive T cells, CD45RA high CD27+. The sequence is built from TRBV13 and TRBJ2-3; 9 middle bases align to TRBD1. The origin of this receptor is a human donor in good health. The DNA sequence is TGTGCCAGCAGCTTACGGGGACAGGGCAATCAAGATACGCAGTATTTT. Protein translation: CASSLRGQGNQDTQYF.